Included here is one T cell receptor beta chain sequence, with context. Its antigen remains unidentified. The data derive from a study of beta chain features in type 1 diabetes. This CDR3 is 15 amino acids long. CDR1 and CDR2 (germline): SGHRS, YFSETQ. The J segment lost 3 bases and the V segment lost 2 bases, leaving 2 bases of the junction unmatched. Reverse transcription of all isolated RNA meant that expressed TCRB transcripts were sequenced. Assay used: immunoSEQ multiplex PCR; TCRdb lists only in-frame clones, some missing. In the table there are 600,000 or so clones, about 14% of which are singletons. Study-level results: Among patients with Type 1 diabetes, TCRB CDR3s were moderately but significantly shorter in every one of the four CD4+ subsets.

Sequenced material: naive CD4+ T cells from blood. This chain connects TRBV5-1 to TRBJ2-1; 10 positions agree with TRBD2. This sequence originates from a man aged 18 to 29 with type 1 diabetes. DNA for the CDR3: TGCGCCAGCAGCTTAGGGACTAGCGACTACAATGAGCAGTTCTTC. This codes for CASSLGTSDYNEQFF.